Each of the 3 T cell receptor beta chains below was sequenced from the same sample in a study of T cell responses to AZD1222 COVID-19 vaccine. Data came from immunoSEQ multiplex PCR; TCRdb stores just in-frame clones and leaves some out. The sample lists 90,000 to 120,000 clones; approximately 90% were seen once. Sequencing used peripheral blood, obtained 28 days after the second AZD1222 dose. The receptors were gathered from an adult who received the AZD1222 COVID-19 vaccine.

In DNA form, the CDR3 reads TGTGCCAGCAGCTTAGGTTCCGAGCAGTTCTTC. As protein: CASSLGSEQFF. The V and J genes are TRBV13 and TRBJ2-1; D is undetermined. The CDR3 runs to 11 residues. The germline V gene has CDR1 PRHDT and CDR2 FYEKMQ (reference sequence). V was pared by 0 bases and J by 10 bases, with 4 bases between.

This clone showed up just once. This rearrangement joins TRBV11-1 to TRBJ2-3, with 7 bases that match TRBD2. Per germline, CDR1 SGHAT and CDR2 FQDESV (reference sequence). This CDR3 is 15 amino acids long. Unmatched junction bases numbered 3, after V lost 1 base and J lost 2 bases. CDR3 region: CASSLEAGLTDTQYF. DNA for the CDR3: TGTGCCAGCAGCTTAGAAGCGGGGCTCACAGATACGCAGTATTTT.

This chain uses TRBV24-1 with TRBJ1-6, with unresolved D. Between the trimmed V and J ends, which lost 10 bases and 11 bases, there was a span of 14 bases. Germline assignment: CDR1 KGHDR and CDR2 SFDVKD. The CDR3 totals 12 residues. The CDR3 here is CATRAGIAPLHF. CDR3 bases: TGTGCCACGCGAGCGGGGATAGCACCCCTCCACTTT.